This T cell receptor (beta chain) was sequenced for a study of T cell responses to AZD1222 COVID-19 vaccine. Here immunoSEQ multiplex PCR was the method, and the copy in TCRdb shows in-frame clones only, minus some. The top ten hold roughly 2.6% of the sample, which has 100,000 to 120,000 clones, 85% to 90% seen once. The germline CDR1 and CDR2 sequences are SGHRS and YFSETQ. Trimming cost V 1 base and J 2 bases, with 6 bases left between them. The CDR3 length is 13 residues. Material: peripheral blood, obtained on day 0 of AZD1222 vaccination. The V and J genes are TRBV5-1 and TRBJ2-5; D call uncertain. The sequence was collected from an adult in good health. CDR3 protein: CASSLNGQETQYF. The CDR3, as DNA: TGCGCCAGCAGCTTGAACGGACAAGAGACCCAGTACTTC.